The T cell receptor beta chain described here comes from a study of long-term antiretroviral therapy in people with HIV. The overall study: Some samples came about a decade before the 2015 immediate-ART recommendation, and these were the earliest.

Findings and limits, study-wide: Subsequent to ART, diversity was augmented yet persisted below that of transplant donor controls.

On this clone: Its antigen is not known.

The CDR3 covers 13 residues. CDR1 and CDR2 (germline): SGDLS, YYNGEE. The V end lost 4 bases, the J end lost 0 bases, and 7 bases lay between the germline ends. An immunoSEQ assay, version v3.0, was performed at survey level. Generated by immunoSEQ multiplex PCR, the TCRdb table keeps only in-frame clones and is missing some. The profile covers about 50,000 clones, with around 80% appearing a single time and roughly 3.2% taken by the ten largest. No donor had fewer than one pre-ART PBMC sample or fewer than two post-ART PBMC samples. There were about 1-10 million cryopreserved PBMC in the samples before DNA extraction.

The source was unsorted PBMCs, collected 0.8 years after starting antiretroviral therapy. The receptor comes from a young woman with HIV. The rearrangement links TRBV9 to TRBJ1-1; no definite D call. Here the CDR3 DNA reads TGTGCCAGCAGCTTCCTACTGAACACTGAAGCTTTCTTT. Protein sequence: CASSFLLNTEAFF.